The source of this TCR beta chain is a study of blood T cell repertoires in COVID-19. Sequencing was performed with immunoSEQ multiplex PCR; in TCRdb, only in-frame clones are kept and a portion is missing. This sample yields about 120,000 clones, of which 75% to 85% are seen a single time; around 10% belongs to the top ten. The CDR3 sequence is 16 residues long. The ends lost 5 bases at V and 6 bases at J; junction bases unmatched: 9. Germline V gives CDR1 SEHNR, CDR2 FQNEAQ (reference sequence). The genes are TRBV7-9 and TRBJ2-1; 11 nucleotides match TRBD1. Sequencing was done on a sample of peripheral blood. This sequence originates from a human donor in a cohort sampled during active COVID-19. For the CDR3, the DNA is TGTGCCAGCAGCCTCGGACAGGGGGCCAATATCAATGAGCAGTTCTTC. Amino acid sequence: CASSLGQGANINEQFF. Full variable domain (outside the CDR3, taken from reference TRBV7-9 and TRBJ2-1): DTGVSQNPRHKITKRGQNVTFRCDPISEHNRLYWYRQTLGQGPEFLTYFQNEAQLEKSRLLSDRFSAERPKGSFSTLEIQRTEQGDSAMYLCASSLGQGANINEQFFGPGTRLTVL.